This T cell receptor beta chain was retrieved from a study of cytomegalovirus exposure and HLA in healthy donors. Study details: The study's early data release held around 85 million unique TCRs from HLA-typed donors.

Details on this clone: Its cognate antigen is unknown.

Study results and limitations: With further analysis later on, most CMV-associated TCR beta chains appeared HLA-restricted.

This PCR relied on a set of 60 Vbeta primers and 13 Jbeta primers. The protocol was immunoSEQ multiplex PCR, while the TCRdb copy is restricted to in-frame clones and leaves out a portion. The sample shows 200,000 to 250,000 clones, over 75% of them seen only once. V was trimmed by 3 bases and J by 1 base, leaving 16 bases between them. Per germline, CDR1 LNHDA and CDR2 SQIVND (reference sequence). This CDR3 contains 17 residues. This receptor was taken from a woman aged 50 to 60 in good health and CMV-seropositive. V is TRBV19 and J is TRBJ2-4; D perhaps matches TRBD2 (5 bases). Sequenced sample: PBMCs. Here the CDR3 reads CASSIEWRLGAKNIQYF. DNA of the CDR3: TGTGCCAGTAGTATCGAGTGGAGGCTGGGGGCCAAAAACATTCAGTACTTC.